Here is one TCR beta chain with its context. No cognate antigen has been identified for it. No base quality information exists; no much larger clone differs at one position. The sample's time point, from its label and the paper: baseline before first vaccination. Vaccinee samples came from UK trials COV001 and COV002, including a single-blind randomized controlled phase 2/3 trial of AZD1222 (ChAdOx1 nCoV-19) in healthy adults. For TCRbeta chain sequencing, PBMC samples were collected from trial participants at day 0 and at day 28 after the second dose. From the cysteine up to the phenylalanine, the CDR3 has a length of 13 residues. This entry keeps only the CDR3 DNA: 39 bases, framed from base 1. Reading the germline V gene gives CDR1 MDHEN and CDR2 SYDVKM. Trimmed from V: 5 bases; trimmed from J: 12 bases; junction bases lacking a gene match: 9. The data stem from a study of T cell responses to AZD1222 COVID-19 vaccine (dated by TCRdb to the early 2020s). Regarding the complete study: AZD1222 recipients with second doses at about 4 weeks or about 12 weeks were pooled, because spike-specific TCR depth and breadth did not differ between schedules. A total of approximately 230 trial participants underwent TCR sequencing, of whom some 210 received two doses of AZD1222 and about 25 received two doses of the MenACWY control vaccine. Trial participants were enrolled into age subgroups of 18-55, 56-69 and 70-plus years, which contained 148, 28 and 57 TCR-sequenced participants, respectively.

The CDR3 regions of human TCRbeta chains were subjected to immunosequencing. On the study's bioinformatics: TCRs in the repertoires were matched against a reference library of SARS-CoV-2-specific TCRs that had been generated with the MIRA antigen-specificity platform. Breadth meant the fraction of unique TCRs that were SARS-CoV-2-associated, whereas depth meant the fraction of total T cells that were SARS-CoV-2-associated. Using the MIRA data, every spike-specific TCR was mapped to the spike region that the TCR reacted to and assigned to either a CD4 or a CD8 class. Log10-transformed breadth and depth values were compared by one-way ANOVA with Sidak's multiple comparisons tests. This is the immuneACCESS table as TCRdb keeps it, with only in-frame sequences that have V and J called. A part of the clones is gone; compared with another copy, unresolved V genes explain less than half, and the rest is unexplained. Clonal size and the V and J genes are those of that table, whereas D and trimming came from the DNA. This sample holds 90,000 or so clones; approximately 83% were observed only once. Of the sample, about 8% falls within the top ten clones.

What the authors observed across the whole study: CD4 TCRs associated with the vaccine covered the entire spike protein, and the dominant responses were in regions 160-218 and 743-854. Only five to seven AZD1222 recipients were SARS-CoV-2 seropositive at baseline, limiting conclusions about previously exposed vaccinees. In the small 56-69-year group, the increase in depth fell short of significance, most likely because of low power. Reportedly, almost half of the unique spike-specific TCRs recognized epitopes lying outside the regions that are mutated in the B.1.351 and B.1.1.7 variants. Spike-specific TCR breadth and depth rose significantly after two AZD1222 doses compared with day 0 and with MenACWY recipients. Because no day 14 peak-response samples were available, repertoires were characterized only after the peak T cell response. Most participants were white British and females outnumbered males, and the authors suggested that clonal diversity may have been underestimated.

The sample was peripheral blood, taken on day 0 of AZD1222 vaccination. This chain joins TRBV28 to TRBJ1-1; 10 bases in the junction line up with TRBD1. The clonotype comes from an adult in good health. Here is the DNA: TGTGCCAGCAGTAGTGGACAGGGGGGACGGTCTTTCTTT. This gives the protein CASSSGQGGRSFF.